Below, 7 T cell receptor beta chains from the same sample are listed, as sequenced in a study of blood T cell repertoires in COVID-19. Clones were read by immunoSEQ multiplex PCR, and TCRdb kept only the in-frame ones, dropping some. The table records about 59,000 clones, less than 80% of them present only once. Sequencing input: peripheral blood. The receptors were sampled from a man aged 60-69 years with acute or convalescent COVID-19.

The CDR3 nucleotides read TGTGCCTGGAGTTTCCGGGACACTGAAGCTTTCTTT. Its protein is CAWSFRDTEAFF. The rearrangement uses TRBV30 and TRBJ1-1; D remains unclear. Germline lookup yields CDR1 GTSNPN and CDR2 SVGIG (reference sequence). The length of the CDR3 is 12 residues. V was trimmed by 2 bases and J by 3 bases, leaving 7 bases between them.

The genes are TRBV9 and TRBJ1-2; the D is unclear. This CDR3 has 14 residues. V shed 5 bases and J shed 0 bases, with 11 bases lying between them. CDR1 SGDLS and CDR2 YYNGEE come from the germline V gene. CDR3 residues: CASSTGSTNYGYTF. The CDR3 DNA reads as TGTGCCAGCAGTACCGGGTCTACTAACTATGGCTACACCTTC.

J is TRBJ2-7 and V is TRBV27, with D tentatively TRBD1 (6 bases). The ends were cut back, 7 bases at V and 0 bases at J, with 10 bases in the middle. Germline CDR1 MNHEY, CDR2 SMNVEV (reference sequence). The CDR3 has 13 amino acids. CDR3: CASTKGGSYEQYF. DNA for the CDR3: TGTGCCAGCACGAAAGGGGGCTCCTACGAGCAGTACTTC.

The genes are TRBV5-1 and TRBJ1-1, with D possibly matching TRBD1 (6 bases). Germline values: CDR1 SGHRS, CDR2 YFSETQ. The V and J ends lost 0 bases and 1 base respectively, with 10 bases between them. The length of the CDR3 is 15 residues. As DNA, the CDR3 is TGCGCCAGCAGCTTGGCAACAGGGAGGAACACTGAAGCTTTCTTT. Translating gives CASSLATGRNTEAFF.

The chain links TRBV19 to TRBJ2-2; D is undetermined. The CDR3 sequence is 18 residues long. Trimming stripped 5 bases from V and 6 bases from J, with 25 bases between. Germline V lookup: CDR1 LNHDA, CDR2 SQIVND (reference sequence). The DNA of the CDR3 is TGTGCCAGTAGTTCTGGCTTCGACCGTAAACTAACCGCCGGGGAGCTGTTTTTT. It yields the protein CASSSGFDRKLTAGELFF.

The chain employs TRBV6-6 and TRBJ1-2; 8 nucleotides agree with TRBD1. The CDR3 sequence is 13 residues long. The ends lost 5 bases at V and 7 bases at J; junction bases unmatched: 6. CDR1 and CDR2 from the germline V gene are MNHNY and SVGAGI (reference sequence). The DNA for the CDR3 is TGTGCCAGCAGTCCTGACAGGGGAGGTGGCTACACCTTC. Translated: CASSPDRGGGYTF.

The chain uses TRBV15 and TRBJ1-1, with TRBD1 as a possible D gene (6 bases). V was pared by 3 bases and J by 3 bases, with 14 bases between. From germline, CDR1 is LNHNV and CDR2 YYDKDF (reference sequence). The length of the CDR3 is 15 residues. CDR3 bases: TGTGCCACCAGCAGTAGGATTGGACAGCACACTGAAGCTTTCTTT. Its protein is CATSSRIGQHTEAFF. Combining the CDR3 with reference TRBV15 and TRBJ1-1 gives the whole variable domain DAMVIQNPRYQVTQFGKPVTLSCSQTLNHNVMYWYQQKSSQAPKLLFHYYDKDFNNEADTPDNFQSRRPNTSFCFLDIRSPGLGDTAMYLCATSSRIGQHTEAFFGQGTRLTVV.